This TCR beta chain was identified during a study of blood T cells in healthy people across ages. A J-beta primer mix and a sample-barcoded 5' primer were used in a second PCR of about 7 to 12 cycles. TCRdb redid the calling of the 5' RACE reads with MiXCR, one entry per CDR3 protein. The sample holds more than 700,000 distinct CDR3 sequences; 35% to 60% are singletons and the top ten take 18%. Looked up from germline, CDR1 is SGHRS and CDR2 is YFSETQ. V lost 4 bases to trimming and J lost 10 bases; unmatched junction nucleotides: 6. The CDR3 spans 14 residues. Study findings and constraints: Higher diversity, along with more naive CD4+ cells, distinguished long-lived donors from aged donors.

Of note for this clonotype: The antigen remains unidentified.

This clonotype was obtained from an elderly man in good health. Sequencing was performed on blood. This sequence joins TRBV5-1 and TRBJ2-1; 12 bases map to TRBD1. CDR3 bases: TGCGCCAGCAGCGCGGGACAGGGGGCCTACGAGCAGTTCTTC. Translation: CASSAGQGAYEQFF. The full variable domain, its missing parts supplied by reference TRBV5-1 and TRBJ2-1, is KAGVTQTPRYLIKTRGQQVTLSCSPISGHRSVSWYQQTPGQGLQFLFEYFSETQRNKGNFPGRFSGRQFSNSRSEMNVSTLELGDSALYLCASSAGQGAYEQFFGPGTRLTVL.